This record covers a single T cell receptor (beta chain). Its antigen specificity is not known. No clone much larger than this one lies a single base away; base qualities are absent. V is pared back by 3 bases and J by 1 base, with 9 bases lying between the germline termini. CDR1 and CDR2 were assigned from the germline V gene as ENHRY and SYGVKD. The CDR3 contains 14 residues, cysteine and phenylalanine counted. The sequence is cut down to CDR3 DNA, 42 bases in frame from base 1. The donors were healthy, HIV-negative adults who had no recently reported acute infections or vaccinations. Every donor was a Caucasian adult living in Nashville, Tennessee, USA. In the unsorted samples, 90 million or so PBMCs were counted, and genomic DNA was extracted using the QIAamp DNA Blood Mini kit. After blood collection by leukapheresis, PBMCs were isolated using Ficoll-Histopaque density gradient centrifugation and then cryopreserved in the vapor phase of liquid nitrogen.

These data come from a study of shared clonotypes between healthy human individuals (dated by TCRdb to the early 2020s). For the study in its entirety: The cohort included three men and two women between 18 and 49 years of age. The study deeply sequenced blood TCR repertoires of several healthy adults to estimate repertoire size and the extent of clonotype sharing between individuals. To increase sequencing depth and limit assay-specific biases, TCR repertoire library preparation and sequencing were carried out by different laboratories using diverse techniques. Each donor's leukapheresis produced roughly between roughly 0.9 and 8.9 billion PBMCs.

General conclusions and limits of the study: Because the study included a small number of donors, the genetic and exposure-history diversity represented was limited. Sampling was restricted to blood, and TCR repertoires in tissue are likely to differ from TCR repertoires in blood. Based on pairwise subsampling, the degree of clonotype sharing among donors was expected to be affected by sequencing depth.

TCR CDR3 regions were amplified from genomic DNA by multiplex PCR using the deep immunoSEQ assay. Extracted genomic DNA from each cell subset was distributed evenly across all wells of several immunoSEQ 96-well plates, and each plate was treated as a replicate. Each replicate PCR for unsorted PBMC received roughly 300 ng genomic DNA, equal to 25,000 to 35,000 T cell genomes. Ten immunoSEQ deep assay plates were used to sequence unsorted PBMC genomic DNA. The purified libraries were quantified using a Qubit 3.0 fluorometer, sized with a Bioanalyzer 2100, and then quantified again using the KAPA Library Quantification kit. Each immunoSEQ 96-well plate was sequenced on its own single-read 150-cycle Illumina NextSeq 550 flow cell. In the source study's methods: The immunoSEQ output contained only junctional sequences without quality scores, so filtering could not match that applied to full-length reads. To assign V/J genes and CDR3, sequences were annotated using PyIR, a Python wrapper for IgBLAST v1.9, with IMGT germline references. Reads with weak V/J assignments (E-value above 1e-6), missing CDR3, stop codons, out-of-frame junctions, or ambiguous translated residues were removed. A V3J clonotype was defined by an identical inferred V gene, J gene, and CDR3 amino acid sequence. Percentage overlap between repertoires was computed as shared unique clonotypes divided by the size of the smaller repertoire. Three approaches were used to assess repertoire richness: RTK rarefaction, the Chao1 estimator, and Recon v2.1 estimates of unobserved clonotypes. TCRdb took this table from immuneACCESS and kept in-frame rearrangements with V and J called. Such tables lack part of the clones; where checked against another copy, unresolved V genes explain under half of the gap, and the rest is unexplained. V and J calls and clone size are as listed in that table; D and trimming were resolved from the DNA. The sample includes roughly 480,000 clones, with 79% observed a single time. The ten biggest clones cover about 12% of the sample.

The sequence was obtained from a woman in her 40s in good health. Some clones in this sample may be carry-over from other donors' samples. This chain joins TRBV10-3 to TRBJ2-5, and perhaps TRBD2 as D gene, on 6 matching bases. Sequenced input: PBMCs. The CDR3 has the sequence CAISEGGTQETQYF. Read as DNA, the sequence is TGTGCCATCAGTGAAGGAGGGACCCAAGAGACCCAGTACTTC.